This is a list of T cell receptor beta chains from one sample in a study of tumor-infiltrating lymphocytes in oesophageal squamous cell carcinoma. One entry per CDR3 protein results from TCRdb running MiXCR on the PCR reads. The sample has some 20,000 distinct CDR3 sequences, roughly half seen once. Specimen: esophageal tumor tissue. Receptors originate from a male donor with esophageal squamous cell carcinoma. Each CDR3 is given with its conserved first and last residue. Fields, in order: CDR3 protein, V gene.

CDR3 protein: CASSERGLVSFNEQFF
V gene: TRBV7-2

CDR3 protein: CASSSRLAGVSFRETQYF
V gene: TRBV7-2

CDR3 protein: CASSYGQGGGEQFF
V gene: TRBV6-6

CDR3 protein: CASRDPLNIQYF
V gene: TRBV27

CDR3 protein: CASRHSGSSYNEQYF
V gene: TRBV19

CDR3 protein: CASSLGGPSDEQFF
V gene: TRBV7-2

CDR3 protein: CASREQGPQETQYF
V gene: TRBV28

CDR3 protein: CVTRRASGSYEQYF
V gene: TRBV7-6

CDR3 protein: CASRRNGGGQETQYF
V gene: TRBV2

CDR3 protein: CASSLYQGANQPQHF
V gene: TRBV28

CDR3 protein: CASSRGSSGTTDEQFF
V gene: TRBV4-2

CDR3 protein: CASKYGSAYNSPLHF
V gene: TRBV12-3/TRBV12-4

CDR3 protein: CASSLNTPSSGANVLTF
V gene: TRBV7-6

CDR3 protein: CASSIVVDSSYEQYF
V gene: TRBV19

CDR3 protein: CASRGDLGLAELETQYF
V gene: TRBV6-6

CDR3 protein: CAISAQDTQYF
V gene: TRBV10-3

CDR3 protein: CASSLVTSPYNEQYF
V gene: TRBV11-2

CDR3 protein: CASSPGGIQETQYF
V gene: TRBV4-3

CDR3 protein: CASSFGTGLTYEQYF
V gene: TRBV27

CDR3 protein: CASSQTGASYEQYF
V gene: TRBV18

CDR3 protein: CASSLDRGKTQYF
V gene: TRBV5-1

CDR3 protein: CACQGTGTKLIQYF
V gene: TRBV30

CDR3 protein: CASSLTSIEQFF
V gene: TRBV7-2

CDR3 protein: CASRAGGSGANVLTF
V gene: TRBV6-6

CDR3 protein: CASSLGITGELFF
V gene: TRBV7-2

CDR3 protein: CASSEKGRTGETQYF
V gene: TRBV7-9

CDR3 protein: CASSYPPGVRNQPQHF
V gene: TRBV6-1

CDR3 protein: CASSFSGLRNEQFF
V gene: TRBV7-9

CDR3 protein: CASSLPWGGNYNEQFF
V gene: TRBV7-2

CDR3 protein: CASSFGTASPLHF
V gene: TRBV7-3

CDR3 protein: CASSPKGFSYNSPLHF
V gene: TRBV6-1

CDR3 protein: CASSLTRQNEQYF
V gene: TRBV28

CDR3 protein: CASSQQLVLLEQFF
V gene: TRBV7-2

CDR3 protein: CASSLGRDNEQFF
V gene: TRBV7-3

CDR3 protein: CASSLSRVETQYF
V gene: TRBV12-3/TRBV12-4